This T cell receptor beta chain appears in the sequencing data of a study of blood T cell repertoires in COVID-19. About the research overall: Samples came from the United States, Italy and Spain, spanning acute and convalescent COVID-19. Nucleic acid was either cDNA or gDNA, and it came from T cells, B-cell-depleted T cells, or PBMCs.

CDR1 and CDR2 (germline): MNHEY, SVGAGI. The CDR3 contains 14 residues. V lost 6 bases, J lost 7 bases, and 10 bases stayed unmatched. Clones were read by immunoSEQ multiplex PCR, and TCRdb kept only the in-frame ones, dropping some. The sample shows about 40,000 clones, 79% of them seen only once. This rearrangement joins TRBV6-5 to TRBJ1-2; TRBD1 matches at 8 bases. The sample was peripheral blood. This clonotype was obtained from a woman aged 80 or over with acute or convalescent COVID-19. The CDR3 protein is CASRAGQEAGGYTF. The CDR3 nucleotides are TGTGCCAGCAGGGCGGGACAGGAGGCGGGTGGCTACACCTTC.